This T cell receptor beta chain was captured by sequencing in a study of molecular identifiers for immune sequencing clone quantification. Germline V gene lookup returns CDR1 SQVTM and CDR2 ANQGSEA. Trimming took 7 bases from V and 8 from J; bases not matched to a gene: 8. The CDR3 runs 14 residues. In its sample, this clonotype was seen a few times. A much larger clone is a single base away; this may be a read error. Construction of naive CD8 libraries employed roughly 18,000 to 1,100,000 sorted cells together with 10%, 30% or 50% RNA. TCRdb redid the calling of the PCR reads with MiXCR, one entry per CDR3 protein. The repertoire holds about 70,000 distinct CDR3 sequences, with approximately 18% as singletons.

The chain links TRBV29-1 to TRBJ2-1, with TRBD2 matching over 13 bases. Sequencing was performed on naive CD8+ T cells from blood, with Jurkat cell RNA spiked in. As to subset: FACS-sorted CD8+CD4-CCR7+CD45RA+ naive T cells. This clonotype was sampled from a human donor in good health. Some libraries in this study had Jurkat cell RNA spiked in. CDR3 residues: CSARLAGGRDEQFF. Here the CDR3 DNA reads TGCAGCGCCCGACTAGCGGGAGGACGGGATGAGCAGTTCTTC.